Below are 21 T cell receptor beta chains sequenced from a single sample in a study of OX40 agonist ivuxolimab in advanced cancers. TCRdb keeps only in-frame clones here, not all; method: immunoSEQ multiplex PCR. This table holds approximately 24,000 clones, 79% found once. The specimen comprised CD4+ or CD8+ T cells sorted from blood, sampled in a trial of the OX40 agonist ivuxolimab. These receptors were collected from an adult with an advanced solid tumor such as melanoma, head and neck, liver or kidney cancer.

The chain joins TRBV27 to TRBJ1-4; 8 positions agree with TRBD1. V lost 4 bases to trimming and J lost 7 bases; unmatched junction nucleotides: 8. This CDR3 has 15 amino acids. Looked up from germline, CDR1 is MNHEY and CDR2 is SMNVEV (reference sequence). CDR3 loop: CASSSITGGGEKLFF. The CDR3 nucleotides are TGTGCCAGCAGTTCGATAACAGGGGGAGGTGAAAAACTGTTTTTT. The whole variable domain, remainder taken from reference TRBV27 and TRBJ1-4, is EAQVTQNPRYLITVTGKKLTVTCSQNMNHEYMSWYRQDPGLGLRQIYYSMNVEVTDKGDVPEGYKVSRKEKRNFPLILESPSPNQTSLYFCASSSITGGGEKLFFGSGTQLSVL.

This chain links TRBV27 with TRBJ2-7; TRBD1 aligns across 10 bases. The ends lost 5 bases at V and 2 bases at J; junction bases unmatched: 9. The CDR3 loop spans 16 amino acids. Germline V lookup: CDR1 MNHEY, CDR2 SMNVEV (reference sequence). This CDR3 reads CASSPRQGAAAYEQYF. The CDR3 nucleotides read TGTGCCAGCAGTCCCCGACAGGGGGCGGCAGCCTACGAGCAGTACTTC.

This chain uses TRBV28 with TRBJ2-1; the D gene could be TRBD1 or TRBD2 (5 bases each). Trimming removed 6 bases from V and 8 bases from J, with 20 bases in between. The length of the CDR3 is 15 residues. Germline V gives CDR1 MDHEN, CDR2 SYDVKM. The CDR3 sequence is CASRPQVGVGYEQFF. DNA of the CDR3: TGTGCCAGCAGACCCCAGGTGGGGGTGGGATATGAGCAGTTCTTC.

In this sample, this clone turned up a few times. The genes are TRBV30 and TRBJ1-1; possible D gene TRBD1, 6 bases. V was clipped by 1 base and J by 3 bases, with 9 bases between them. The CDR3 has 13 residues. The germline V gene encodes CDR1 GTSNPN and CDR2 SVGIG (reference sequence). The CDR3 DNA follows: TGTGCCTGGAGTGGGCAGGGGTACACTGAAGCTTTCTTT. It codes for CAWSGQGYTEAFF.

This clone was counted a few times. The chain recombines TRBV2 with TRBJ2-3, with TRBD2 matching over 11 bases. The CDR3 is 19 residues long. Germline loops: CDR1 SNHLY, CDR2 FYNNEI. V gave up 1 base and J gave up 7 bases; unmatched junction bases: 16. CDR3 amino acids: CASSEVFEGSGRARNTQYF. CDR3 nucleotide sequence: TGTGCCAGCAGTGAAGTTTTTGAAGGTAGCGGGAGGGCCCGGAATACGCAGTATTTT.

This clone has more than one count but fewer than ten. This chain links TRBV7-9 with TRBJ1-2; no clear D. Per the germline V gene, CDR1 is SEHNR and CDR2 is FQNEAQ (reference sequence). The CDR3 has 12 residues. V lost 1 base, J lost 7 bases, and 7 bases lay in between. CDR3 region: CASSLGRTGYTF. The CDR3 coding sequence is TGTGCCAGCAGCTTAGGCAGAACTGGCTACACCTTC.

V usage is TRBV28 and J usage is TRBJ2-1; TRBD2 matches 8 bases. This CDR3 has 13 amino acids. The ends lost 1 base at V and 10 bases at J; junction bases unmatched: 3. The germline CDR1 and CDR2 sequences are MDHEN and SYDVKM. As DNA, the CDR3 is TGTGCCAGCAGTTTATCGGGGGGGGCAGAGCAGTTCTTC. It specifies CASSLSGGAEQFF.

This clone was observed a few times. The chain links TRBV2 to TRBJ2-7; 8 positions match TRBD2. The CDR3 contains 15 residues. In germline, CDR1 is SNHLY, CDR2 FYNNEI. Losses at the gene ends were 0 bases for V and 3 bases for J; bases not matched to a gene: 4. CDR3 in amino acids: CASSEASGGYYEQYF. The CDR3 nucleotides read TGTGCCAGCAGTGAAGCGAGCGGGGGATACTACGAGCAGTACTTC.

In its sample, this clone was seen a few times. V and J are TRBV11-2 and TRBJ1-1; no definite D call. V was clipped by 10 bases and J by 2 bases, with 23 bases between them. This CDR3 has 16 residues. Germline assignment: CDR1 SGHAT and CDR2 FQNNGV. CDR3 DNA sequence: TGTGCCACCTTACTGGTAGTCCCCGGAATCAACACTGAAGCTTTCTTT. Translation gives CATLLVVPGINTEAFF. Together with reference TRBV11-2 and TRBJ1-1, the CDR3 gives the full variable domain: EAGVAQSPRYKIIEKRQSVAFWCNPISGHATLYWYQQILGQGPKLLIQFQNNGVVDDSQLPKDRFSAERLKGVDSTLKIQPAKLEDSAVYLCATLLVVPGINTEAFFGQGTRLTVV.

This clone has just a few counts. The chain has TRBV6-5 and TRBJ2-7; a possible D gene is TRBD2 (6 bases). From germline, CDR1 is MNHEY and CDR2 SVGAGI. Trimming left V 3 bases short and J 0 bases short, with 9 bases between. The CDR3 totals 14 residues. CDR3 sequence (DNA): TGTGCCAGCAGTTATGCGGGGCGCTCCTACGAGCAGTACTTC. It encodes CASSYAGRSYEQYF.

This chain connects TRBV5-6 to TRBJ1-1; TRBD1 matches 7 bases. After removal of 4 bases from V and 2 bases from J, the junction contained 8 bases not matched to a gene. In germline, CDR1 is SGHDT, CDR2 YYEEEE. The CDR3 extends over 15 amino acids. CDR3 sequence reads: CASSIQNRGNTEAFF. CDR3 nucleotides: TGTGCCAGCAGCATACAAAACAGGGGTAACACTGAAGCTTTCTTT. Drawing the rest from reference TRBV5-6 and TRBJ1-1, the complete variable domain is DAGVTQSPTHLIKTRGQQVTLRCSPKSGHDTVSWYQQALGQGPQFIFQYYEEEERQRGNFPDRFSGHQFPNYSSELNVNALLLGDSALYLCASSIQNRGNTEAFFGQGTRLTVV.

The rearrangement joins TRBV5-5 to TRBJ2-1, with a tentative D call TRBD1 (6 bases). V was clipped by 6 bases and J by 3 bases, with 13 bases between them. The CDR3 runs 14 residues. CDR1 is SGHKS, CDR2 YYEKEE, per germline (reference sequence). CDR3 DNA: TGTGCCAGCATTTGGCAGGGGTACTACAATGAGCAGTTCTTC. It encodes CASIWQGYYNEQFF.

Regarding this clone: Because the CDR3's place on the DNA is in doubt, the DNA is left out and the CDR3 is given as listed by TCRdb. This rearrangement joins TRBV30 to TRBJ2-7. Germline V gene sequence: CDR1 GTSNPN, CDR2 SVGIG (reference sequence). The CDR3 spans 15 residues, counting both ends. CDR3: CAWRMSGRARYEQYF.

The chain recombines TRBV29-1 with TRBJ2-1; no clear D. The CDR3 is 10 amino acids. The V gene's germline CDR1 is SQVTM and CDR2 ANQGSEA. V lost 5 bases and J lost 6, with 5 bases in between. CDR3 loop: CSVHANEQFF. CDR3 in DNA: TGCAGCGTTCATGCCAATGAGCAGTTCTTC.

The gene calls are TRBV6-6 and TRBJ2-3; TRBD2 matches 8 bases. From germline, CDR1 is MNHNY and CDR2 SVGAGI (reference sequence). V was pared by 2 bases and J by 1 base, with 5 bases of the junction left unmatched. There are 16 residues in the CDR3. The CDR3 here is CASSYDSGTGTDTQYF. The CDR3 DNA sequence: TGTGCCAGCAGTTACGATAGCGGGACGGGCACAGATACGCAGTATTTT.

The CDR3 is CASSGGPRRELRQETQYF. The CDR3, as DNA: TGTGCCAGCAGTGGGGGGCCCCGTCGGGAACTTCGACAAGAGACCCAGTACTTC. The V and J genes are TRBV25-1 and TRBJ2-5; maybe TRBD1 (6 bases). Germline-derived CDR1 and CDR2 are MGHDK and SYGVNS. CDR3 size: 18 residues. Trimming left V 4 bases short and J 2 bases short, with 23 bases between.

V gene TRBV4-3 combines with J gene TRBJ1-1; unclear D gene. The CDR3 is 13 residues long. Germline values: CDR1 LGHNA, CDR2 YSLEER. Deletions cut 1 base from V and 4 bases from J, with 7 bases between. CDR3 nucleotide sequence: TGCGCCAGCAGCCAAGCGGCGGGCACTGAAGCTTTCTTT. Its protein product is CASSQAAGTEAFF.

The chain combines TRBV7-8 with TRBJ2-7; 12 positions match TRBD2. Germline V lookup: CDR1 SGHVS, CDR2 FQNEAQ. This CDR3 is built from 15 residues. J gave up 4 bases and V 6 bases, and 7 bases lay outside the gene matches. The CDR3 region has the DNA TGTGCCAGCAGTTTGACTAGCGGGAGTGGGTACGAGCAGTACTTC. It translates to CASSLTSGSGYEQYF.

This sequence joins TRBV7-9 and TRBJ2-7; 10 positions match TRBD1. This CDR3 is 15 amino acids long. V shed 1 base and J 0 bases; nucleotides not matched to a gene: 0. Germline loops: CDR1 SEHNR, CDR2 FQNEAQ (reference sequence). The CDR3 DNA reads as TGTGCCAGCAGCTTAGGGGACAGGGGCTCCTACGAGCAGTACTTC. Translating gives CASSLGDRGSYEQYF.

By its share, this clone is large. The chain employs TRBV7-9 and TRBJ2-2; D assignment may be TRBD1 or TRBD2 (5 bases each). V lost 5 bases and J lost 3, with 16 bases in between. CDR3 length: 16 amino acids. CDR1 is SEHNR, CDR2 FQNEAQ, per germline (reference sequence). CDR3 in DNA: TGTGCCAGCAGCGCGAGGCTGGGGGTAGACACCGGGGAGCTGTTTTTT. It is translated as CASSARLGVDTGELFF.

This clone was seen just once. The chain couples TRBV7-2 to TRBJ1-5; D is ambiguous. The V and J ends lost 5 bases and 0 bases respectively, with 11 bases between them. Germline CDR1 is SGHTA and CDR2 is FQGNSA. The CDR3 extends over 15 amino acids. The CDR3 coding sequence is TGTGCCAGCAGCGACGGACGGTATAGCAATCAGCCCCAGCATTTT. It translates to CASSDGRYSNQPQHF.